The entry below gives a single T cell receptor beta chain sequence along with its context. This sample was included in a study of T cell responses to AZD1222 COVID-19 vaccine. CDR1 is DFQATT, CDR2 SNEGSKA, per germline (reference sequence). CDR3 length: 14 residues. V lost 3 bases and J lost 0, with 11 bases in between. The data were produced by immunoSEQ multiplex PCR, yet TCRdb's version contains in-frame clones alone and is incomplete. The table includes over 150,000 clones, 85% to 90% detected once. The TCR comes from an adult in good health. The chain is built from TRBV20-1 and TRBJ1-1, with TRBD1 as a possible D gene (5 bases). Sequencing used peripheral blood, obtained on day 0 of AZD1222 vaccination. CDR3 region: CSASFGGVNTEAFF. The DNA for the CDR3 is TGCAGTGCTAGTTTCGGAGGGGTGAACACTGAAGCTTTCTTT.